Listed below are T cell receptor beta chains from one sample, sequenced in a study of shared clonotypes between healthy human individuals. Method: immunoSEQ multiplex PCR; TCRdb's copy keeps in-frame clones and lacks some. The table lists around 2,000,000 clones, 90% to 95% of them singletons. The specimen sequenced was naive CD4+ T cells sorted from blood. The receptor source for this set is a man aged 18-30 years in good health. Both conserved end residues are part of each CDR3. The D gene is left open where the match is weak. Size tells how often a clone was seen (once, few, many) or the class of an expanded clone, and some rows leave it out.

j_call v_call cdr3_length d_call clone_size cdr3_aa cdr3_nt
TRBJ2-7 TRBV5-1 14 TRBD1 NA CASRTGTGGYEQYF TGCGCCAGCAGAACCGGGACAGGGGGATACGAGCAGTACTTC
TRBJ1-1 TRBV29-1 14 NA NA CSVGESPWNTEAFF TGCAGCGTTGGCGAGTCACCGTGGAACACTGAAGCTTTCTTT
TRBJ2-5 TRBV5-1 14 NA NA CASSLGLSKETQYF TGCGCCAGCAGCTTGGGACTATCCAAAGAGACCCAGTACTTC
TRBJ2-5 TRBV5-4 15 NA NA CASSLSRSEAETQYF TGTGCCAGCAGCCTCTCCCGGTCGGAGGCAGAGACCCAGTACTTC
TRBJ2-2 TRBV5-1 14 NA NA CASSLSGGAGELFF TGCGCCAGCAGCTTGAGTGGGGGCGCCGGGGAGCTGTTTTTT
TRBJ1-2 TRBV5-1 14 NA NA CASSLAWGNYGYTF TGCGCCAGCAGCTTGGCCTGGGGAAACTATGGCTACACCTTC
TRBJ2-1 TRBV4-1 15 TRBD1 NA CASSQERDRANEQFF TGCGCCAGCAGCCAAGAGCGGGACAGGGCTAATGAGCAGTTCTTC
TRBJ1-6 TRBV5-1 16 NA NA CASSLGTGGWNSPLHF TGCGCCAGCAGCTTGGGTACAGGTGGATGGAATTCACCCCTCCACTTT
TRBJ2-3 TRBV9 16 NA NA CASSVRGWEPTDTQYF TGTGCCAGCAGCGTTCGAGGGTGGGAGCCAACAGATACGCAGTATTTT
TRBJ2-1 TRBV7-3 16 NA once CASSSRWGASYNEQFF TGTGCCAGCAGCTCCCGGTGGGGGGCTTCCTACAATGAGCAGTTCTTC
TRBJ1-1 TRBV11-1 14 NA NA CASSTGHTNTEAFF TGTGCCAGCAGCACGGGACACACGAACACTGAAGCTTTCTTT
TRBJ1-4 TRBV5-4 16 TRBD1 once CASSASRDRGGEKLFF TGTGCCAGCAGCGCATCCCGGGACAGGGGAGGGGAAAAACTGTTTTTT
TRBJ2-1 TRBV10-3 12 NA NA CAISNLRNEQFF TGTGCCATCAGTAACCTAAGGAATGAGCAGTTCTTC
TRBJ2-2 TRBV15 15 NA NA CATRGLGRNTGELFF TGTGCCACCAGGGGGCTCGGGAGGAACACCGGGGAGCTGTTTTTT
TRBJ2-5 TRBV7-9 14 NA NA CASSLGDGWETQYF TGTGCCAGCAGCCTTGGGGACGGTTGGGAGACCCAGTACTTC
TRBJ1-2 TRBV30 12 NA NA CAWNPQWADLSF TGTGCCTGGAATCCCCAATGGGCGGACCTGTCCTTC